This TCR beta chain was identified during a study of blood T cell repertoires in COVID-19. The participants were between about 18 and 90 years old and came from some 25 US areas. Original analysis: How many nucleated cells were present was estimated from reference gene primer amplification. Sequencing used immunoSEQ multiplex PCR; TCRdb keeps in-frame clones, though not all of them. V and J calls and clone size follow that table, whereas D and trimming were derived from the DNA. The sample holds roughly 280,000 clones; 90% are singletons and the top ten take roughly 4.3%. The receptor's source is a woman aged 30 to 39 with acute COVID-19. Sequencing input: PBMCs or T cells enriched from blood (not recorded which).

The CDR3 loop is CASHGQGSPDTQYF. The CDR3 bases are TGTGCCAGTCATGGACAGGGGTCCCCAGATACGCAGTATTTT. The genes are TRBV19 and TRBJ2-3; 9 nucleotides align to TRBD1. CDR1 LNHDA and CDR2 SQIVND come from the germline V gene (reference sequence). The V segment lost 8 bases and the J segment 4 bases; nucleotides outside the gene matches: 7. The CDR3 has 14 residues.